This T cell receptor beta chain stems from a study of T cell responses to AZD1222 COVID-19 vaccine. Broader study findings: Repertoire sampling was restricted to post-peak T cell response timepoints.

CDR1 and CDR2 (germline): ENHRY, SYGVKD. CDR3 length: 15 amino acids. The V segment lost 0 bases and the J segment 7 bases; nucleotides outside the gene matches: 7. Only in-frame clones appear in the TCRdb table, and some are missing; sequencing was by immunoSEQ multiplex PCR. The sample shows about 76,000 clones, 60% to 85% of them seen only once. In the case of this clone: Its antigen remains unidentified.

The receptor's source is an adult who received the MenACWY meningococcal vaccine as a control. The V gene is TRBV10-3, the J gene TRBJ1-1, with 8 bases that match TRBD1. Here the sequenced sample was peripheral blood, taken 28 days after the second dose of the MenACWY control vaccine. The DNA of the CDR3 is TGTGCCATCAGTGAGTCCGCGGCAGGGGGCTTTGAAGCTTTCTTT. This gives the protein CAISESAAGGFEAFF.